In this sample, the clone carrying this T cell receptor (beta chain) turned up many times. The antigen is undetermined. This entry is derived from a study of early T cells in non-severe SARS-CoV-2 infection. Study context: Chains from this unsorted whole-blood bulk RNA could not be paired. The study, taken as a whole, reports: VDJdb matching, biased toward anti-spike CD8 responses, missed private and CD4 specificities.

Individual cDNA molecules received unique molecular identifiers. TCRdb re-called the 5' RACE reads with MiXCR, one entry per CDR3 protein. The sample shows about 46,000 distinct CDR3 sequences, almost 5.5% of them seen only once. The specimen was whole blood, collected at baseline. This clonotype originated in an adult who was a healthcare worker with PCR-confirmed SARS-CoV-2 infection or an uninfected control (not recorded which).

CDR3 in DNA: TGTGCCAGCAGCCAAGAAGGGGGACCGACGGGCAATCAGCCCCAGCATTTT. Encoded protein: CASSQEGGPTGNQPQHF. The rearrangement joins TRBV4-2 to TRBJ1-5, with a weak D call TRBD1 (6 bases). This CDR3 has 17 residues. Germline assignment: CDR1 LGHNA and CDR2 YNFKEQ. Deletions cut 0 bases from V and 2 bases from J, with 14 bases between.